This T cell receptor beta chain emerged from a study of graft-versus-host responses after intestinal transplantation. In the study overall: Every transplant recipient was induced with anti-thymocyte globulin, then maintained on tacrolimus and steroids for about 3 years.

The CDR3 is 13 residues long. Germline V gene sequence: CDR1 SGDLS, CDR2 YYNGEE. Trimming pared 3 bases from V and 1 base from J, leaving 8 bases between. Some clones are missing from TCRdb's copy, which holds only in-frame ones; the method was immunoSEQ multiplex PCR. The sample records approximately 89,000 clones, about 94% being singletons. This clone occurred once. What it recognizes is unknown. The V gene is TRBV9, the J gene TRBJ2-7; possibly TRBD2 for D (6 bases). Sequencing was performed on unstimulated CD4+ T cells sorted from spleen or lymph node cells, taken before intestinal transplant. This clonotype was sampled from a human donor who received an intestinal transplant. The CDR3 sequence is CASSAGSSYEQYF. As DNA, the CDR3 is TGTGCCAGCAGCGCCGGGAGTTCCTACGAGCAGTACTTC.